A selection of T cell receptor beta chains follows, all from one sample in a study of blood T cell repertoires in COVID-19. Assay: immunoSEQ multiplex PCR; the TCRdb copy retains only in-frame clones and omits some. The sample consists of under 250,000 clones, around 90% of them appearing once. The sample taken for sequencing was peripheral blood. The receptors derive from a man in his 60s who had recovered from COVID-19. The CDR3 runs from the conserved cysteine through the conserved F or W. The order of the fields is clone size, D gene, V gene, J gene, CDR3 protein, CDR3 DNA. The D gene is left open where the match is weak. The size field is filled for only some rows; it gives once, few, many or a size class.

.	TRBD1	TRBV19	TRBJ2-2	CASSRDRNTGELFF	TGTGCCAGTAGCCGGGACAGGAACACCGGGGAGCTGTTTTTT
once	TRBD1	TRBV5-1	TRBJ1-1	CASSLGTGRTEAFF	TGCGCCAGCAGCCTCGGGACAGGGAGGACTGAAGCTTTCTTT
.	.	TRBV6-5	TRBJ1-2	CASRMTANYGYTF	TGTGCCAGCAGGATGACAGCTAACTATGGCTACACCTTC
once	TRBD1	TRBV19	TRBJ2-7	CASSIAGTGVSYEQYF	TGTGCCAGTAGTATAGCCGGGACAGGGGTCTCCTACGAGCAGTACTTC
.	.	TRBV3-1/TRBV3-2	TRBJ2-3	CASSLTGTPQYF	TGTGCCAGCAGCCTAACCGGGACACCGCAGTATTTT
.	TRBD1	TRBV27	TRBJ1-1	CASSFDRGVNTEAFF	TGTGCCAGCAGTTTCGACAGGGGTGTGAACACTGAAGCTTTCTTT
.	TRBD1	TRBV3-1/TRBV3-2	TRBJ2-3	CASSSPGQGSDTQYF	TGTGCCAGCAGCTCACCTGGACAGGGGTCAGATACGCAGTATTTT
.	.	TRBV12-3/TRBV12-4	TRBJ2-4	CASSLELVNIQYF	TGTGCCAGCAGTTTAGAACTAGTAAACATTCAGTACTTC
.	.	TRBV5-4	TRBJ2-7	CASSFEVSSREQYF	TGTGCCAGCAGCTTTGAGGTATCGAGTCGCGAGCAGTACTTC
.	.	TRBV21-1	TRBJ2-2	CASKEKTSVGTGSTTGELFF	.
once	TRBD1	TRBV6-2/TRBV6-3	TRBJ1-2	CASSLRGLSDYGYTF	TGTGCCAGCAGTCTAAGGGGGCTGTCGGACTATGGCTACACCTTC
.	TRBD1	TRBV19	TRBJ1-1	CASRPGQGAWSTEAFF	TGTGCCAGTAGGCCGGGACAGGGGGCTTGGAGCACTGAAGCTTTCTTT
.	.	TRBV25-1	TRBJ1-2	CASSPGLSNYGYTF	TGTGCCAGCAGCCCGGGACTTTCTAACTATGGCTACACCTTC
.	.	TRBV27	TRBJ2-5	CASRPRTDQETQYF	TGTGCCAGCAGACCCCGGACAGATCAAGAGACCCAGTACTTC
.	.	TRBV12-3/TRBV12-4	TRBJ1-2	CASREEAVLGYTF	TGTGCCAGCAGGGAGGAGGCTGTTCTTGGCTACACCTTC
.	TRBD1	TRBV14	TRBJ1-1	CASSQDIGTVNTEAFF	TGTGCCAGCAGCCAAGATATTGGGACAGTGAACACTGAAGCTTTCTTT
many	TRBD2	TRBV29-1	TRBJ2-2	CSVELFAGGEIGELFF	TGCAGCGTTGAGTTATTTGCGGGAGGAGAGATCGGGGAGCTGTTTTTT
.	.	TRBV5-5	TRBJ2-3	CASSLRGSTDTQYF	TGTGCCAGCAGCTTAAGGGGAAGCACAGATACGCAGTATTTT
.	TRBD1	TRBV15	TRBJ1-6	CATSPHKGASYNSPLHF	TGTGCCACCAGCCCCCATAAGGGGGCTTCCTATAATTCACCCCTCCACTTT
.	TRBD2	TRBV20-1	TRBJ2-1	CSASKLAGGLGEQFF	TGCAGTGCTAGTAAACTAGCGGGGGGGCTCGGTGAGCAGTTCTTC
.	TRBD2	TRBV28	TRBJ2-1	CASSLGLAGDEQFF	TGTGCCAGCAGTTTGGGACTAGCGGGAGATGAGCAGTTCTTC
.	TRBD1	TRBV5-1	TRBJ2-7	CASSLAGTGLTYEQYF	TGCGCCAGCAGCTTGGCCGGGACAGGGTTAACCTACGAGCAGTACTTC
.	.	TRBV2	TRBJ1-2	CASSDWRDYGYTF	TGTGCCAGCAGTGATTGGAGAGACTATGGCTACACCTTC
.	TRBD1	TRBV18	TRBJ1-4	CASSLDRVVGKLFF	TGTGCCAGCTCACTGGACAGGGTCGTCGGAAAACTGTTTTTT
.	TRBD2	TRBV28	TRBJ2-7	CASLRGGSGSNEQYF	TGTGCCAGCCTCCGGGGGGGGAGTGGGTCCAACGAGCAGTACTTC
.	.	TRBV15	TRBJ1-5	CATSRDGAGRQPQHF	TGTGCCACCAGCAGAGATGGGGCAGGGCGTCAGCCCCAGCATTTT
few	.	TRBV7-8	TRBJ1-5	CASSFAGGNQPQHF	TGTGCCAGCAGCTTCGCAGGGGGCAATCAGCCCCAGCATTTT
.	.	TRBV14	TRBJ1-2	CASSQERGGNYGYTF	TGTGCCAGCAGCCAAGAGCGGGGAGGAAACTATGGCTACACCTTC
.	TRBD1	TRBV19	TRBJ1-4	CASSPGQHNEKLFF	TGTGCCAGTAGCCCGGGACAGCATAATGAAAAACTGTTTTTT
.	TRBD1	TRBV4-3	TRBJ2-3	CASSPRTGGSTDTQYF	TGCGCCAGCAGTCCCAGGACAGGGGGAAGCACAGATACGCAGTATTTT
.	.	TRBV9	TRBJ2-4	CASSVGSGAKNIQYF	TGTGCCAGCAGCGTAGGGTCAGGGGCCAAAAACATTCAGTACTTC
once	.	TRBV6-5	TRBJ1-3	CATRSSGNTIYF	TGTGCCACCAGGAGCTCTGGAAACACCATATATTTT
few	.	TRBV11-2	TRBJ2-2	CASSLDPVRSGELFF	TGTGCCAGCAGCTTAGATCCGGTGAGGTCCGGGGAGCTGTTTTTT
.	.	TRBV6-6	TRBJ2-7	CASSYLKRDSYEQYF	TGTGCCAGCAGTTACTTGAAGAGGGACTCCTACGAGCAGTACTTC
.	TRBD1	TRBV6-5	TRBJ1-1	CASRRTGGAEAFF	TGTGCCAGCAGACGGACAGGGGGTGCTGAAGCTTTCTTT
.	TRBD2	TRBV4-2	TRBJ2-3	CASSQAPPQRGGTDTQYF	TGTGCCAGCAGCCAAGCCCCCCCCCAGCGGGGGGGCACAGATACGCAGTATTTT
.	TRBD1	TRBV7-9	TRBJ1-1	CASSPYKTGGTEAFF	TGTGCCAGCAGCCCTTACAAGACAGGGGGCACTGAAGCTTTCTTT
.	TRBD1	TRBV9	TRBJ1-1	CASSSTGGETEAFF	TGTGCCAGCAGCTCGACAGGGGGCGAGACTGAAGCTTTCTTT
.	TRBD1	TRBV18	TRBJ1-1	CASSLRDRNTEAFF	TGTGCCAGCTCACTCCGGGACAGGAACACTGAAGCTTTCTTT
.	TRBD2	TRBV7-2	TRBJ2-7	CASSLVAGGYEQYF	TGTGCCAGCAGCTTAGTAGCGGGGGGCTACGAGCAGTACTTC
.	TRBD1	TRBV25-1	TRBJ1-4	CASSPPRTGLNEKLFF	TGTGCCAGCAGCCCCCCCCGGACAGGGCTAAATGAAAAACTGTTTTTT
.	.	TRBV7-3	TRBJ2-3	CASSFSGSTDTQYF	TGTGCCAGCAGCTTTTCGGGGAGCACAGATACGCAGTATTTT
.	.	TRBV7-9	TRBJ2-7	CASSPQERVSREQYF	TGTGCCAGCAGCCCCCAGGAGCGGGTCTCTAGAGAGCAGTACTTC
.	TRBD1	TRBV24-1	TRBJ2-5	CATSDSTNRGRPTARETQYF	TGTGCCACCAGTGATTCAACGAACAGGGGACGCCCAACAGCCCGAGAGACCCAGTACTTC
.	.	TRBV19	TRBJ2-4	CASSMDKDRPHRDIQYF	TGTGCCAGTAGTATGGACAAAGACAGGCCCCACAGGGACATTCAGTACTTC
.	TRBD2	TRBV20-1	TRBJ2-1	CSASSWREGRNEQFF	TGCAGTGCTAGTTCGTGGCGGGAGGGCCGCAATGAGCAGTTCTTC
.	TRBD2	TRBV14	TRBJ2-3	CASSHRSGGGTDTQYF	TGTGCCAGCAGCCACAGAAGCGGGGGAGGTACAGATACGCAGTATTTT
.	TRBD1	TRBV6-5	TRBJ1-6	CASRPSGQYNSPLHF	TGTGCCAGCAGGCCCTCGGGACAGTATAATTCACCCCTCCACTTT
.	TRBD1	TRBV5-8	TRBJ1-1	CASRHPTGVLDTEAFF	TGTGCCAGCAGGCACCCTACAGGGGTTTTAGACACTGAAGCTTTCTTT
.	.	TRBV6-2/TRBV6-3	TRBJ1-6	CASSYDSLLPLHF	TGTGCCAGCAGTTACGACAGCCTTTTGCCCCTCCACTTT